These 28 T cell receptor beta chains were all obtained from the same sample, sequenced in a study of response to subunit inactivated influenza vaccine. TCRdb re-called the RT-PCR reads with MiXCR, one entry per CDR3 protein. The table includes hundreds of thousands of distinct CDR3 sequences, about 15% detected once. The sample in question was PBMCs from blood, obtained 11 to 12 days after vaccination. The origin of the receptors is a man aged 45-65 years who received an inactivated influenza vaccine.

The chain combines TRBV5-1 with TRBJ2-7; 9 nucleotides align to TRBD1. CDR1 is SGHRS, CDR2 YFSETQ, per germline. CDR3 length: 15 residues. With 5 bases clipped from V and 2 bases from J, the junction kept 8 bases outside the gene matches. The CDR3 reads CASSPGQGRTYEQYF. The CDR3 DNA reads as TGCGCCAGCAGTCCTGGACAGGGGAGGACCTACGAGCAGTACTTC.

This clonotype has just a few counts. This rearrangement joins TRBV3-1 to TRBJ1-1; D is ambiguous. V gave up 0 bases and J gave up 4 bases, with 9 bases separating them. CDR1 and CDR2 from the germline V gene are LGHDT and YNNKEL (reference sequence). The CDR3 extends over 14 amino acids. CDR3 DNA: TGTGCCAGCAGCCAAGATCCGCCGACCACTGAAGCTTTCTTT. It is translated as CASSQDPPTTEAFF.

The chain uses TRBV12-3 or TRBV12-4 and TRBJ2-3; a weak D match, TRBD2 (5 bases). V was shortened by 2 bases and J by 5 bases, with 20 bases between the two germline ends. There are 17 residues in the CDR3. The CDR3 reads CASSLSPIETKVDTQYF. In DNA form, the CDR3 reads TGTGCCAGCAGTTTATCTCCCATCGAGACTAAAGTAGATACGCAGTATTTT.

This clonotype was recorded a few times. This chain uses TRBV9 with TRBJ2-3; D is unclear. The CDR3 consists of 15 residues. Trimming shortened V by 0 bases and J by 1 base, and 9 bases separated the two germline ends. Germline V gives CDR1 SGDLS, CDR2 YYNGEE. In DNA form, the CDR3 reads TGTGCCAGCAGCGTAGAGGCCTCTCGCACAGATACGCAGTATTTT. This encodes CASSVEASRTDTQYF. Together with reference TRBV9 and TRBJ2-3, the CDR3 gives the full variable domain: DSGVTQTPKHLITATGQRVTLRCSPRSGDLSVYWYQQSLDQGLQFLIQYYNGEERAKGNILERFSAQQFPDLHSELNLSSLELGDSALYFCASSVEASRTDTQYFGPGTRLTVL.

The V and J genes are TRBV11-2 and TRBJ2-1; D possibly matches TRBD1 or TRBD2 (5 bases each). CDR1 SGHAT and CDR2 FQNNGV come from the germline V gene. This CDR3 has 15 residues. The V gene lost 3 bases and the J gene lost 8 bases, with 17 bases spanning the gap. CDR3 DNA sequence: TGTGCCAGCAGCTTTCCGGAGAGGGTAGGGGATGAGCAGTTCTTC. Its translation: CASSFPERVGDEQFF.

This clonotype came up a few times. The chain has TRBV20-1 and TRBJ2-7, with D unclear. This CDR3 has 15 amino acids. Trimming removed 0 bases from V and 2 bases from J, with 14 bases in between. In germline, CDR1 is DFQATT, CDR2 SNEGSKA (reference sequence). The CDR3: CSARDNTAITYEQYF. In nucleotides, the CDR3 is TGCAGTGCTAGAGATAACACAGCGATAACCTACGAGCAGTACTTC.

This clonotype was counted a few times. The chain couples TRBV4-3 to TRBJ2-5, with D possibly being TRBD2 (5 bases). CDR1 LGHNA and CDR2 YSLEER come from the germline V gene. Trimming took 4 bases from V and 5 from J, leaving 20 bases between them. The CDR3 contains 16 residues. The CDR3 reads CASSRISGREKETQYF. DNA of the CDR3: TGCGCCAGCAGCCGTATCTCAGGACGGGAAAAGGAGACCCAGTACTTC.

The gene calls are TRBV25-1 and TRBJ1-6, with 8 bases that match TRBD1. There are 14 residues in the CDR3. CDR1 is MGHDK and CDR2 is SYGVNS in the germline V gene. Trimming took 7 bases from V and 2 from J; bases not matched to a gene: 1. CDR3 DNA sequence: TGTGCCAGCACAGGGGGCGCCTATAATTCACCCCTCCACTTT. Protein product: CASTGGAYNSPLHF.

Worth noting for this clonotype: The junction shows a germline mismatch at one end, possibly a read error. J is TRBJ2-1 and V is TRBV6-1; D is perhaps TRBD1 (5 bases). The CDR3 loop spans 15 amino acids. The germline CDR1 and CDR2 sequences are MNHNS and SASEGT. CDR3 DNA sequence: TGTGCCAGCGGTGAAAACCAGGGTGGATTCAATGAGCAGTTCTTC. This sequence encodes CASGENQGGFNEQFF.

This clonotype was observed a few times. The chain recombines TRBV2 with TRBJ2-1; D call uncertain. This CDR3 comprises 15 residues. Germline lookup yields CDR1 SNHLY and CDR2 FYNNEI. Between the trimmed V and J ends, which lost 3 bases and 6 bases, there was a span of 15 bases. For the CDR3, the DNA is TGTGCCAGCAGTGACATGTACCGCTCAGCCAATGAGCAGTTCTTC. Its protein product is CASSDMYRSANEQFF. The full variable domain, completed using reference TRBV2 and TRBJ2-1, is EPEVTQTPSHQVTQMGQEVILRCVPISNHLYFYWYRQILGQKVEFLVSFYNNEISEKSEIFDDQFSVERPDGSNFTLKIRSTKLEDSAMYFCASSDMYRSANEQFFGPGTRLTVL.

This clonotype appeared a few times. This sequence joins TRBV3-1 and TRBJ2-7; TRBD2 matches 10 bases. The CDR3 is made up of 15 amino acids. Germline assignment: CDR1 LGHDT and CDR2 YNNKEL (reference sequence). The trim removed 0 bases at V and 2 bases at J, leaving 1 base unmatched. This CDR3 reads CASSQDTSGAYEQYF. The CDR3, as DNA: TGTGCCAGCAGCCAAGATACTAGCGGGGCCTACGAGCAGTACTTC.

This chain connects TRBV20-1 to TRBJ2-7; TRBD1 aligns across 9 bases. There are 15 residues in the CDR3. V shed 0 bases, J shed 4 bases, and the junction held 7 bases outside the gene matches. CDR1 DFQATT and CDR2 SNEGSKA come from the germline V gene (reference sequence). CDR3: CSARDGHRGLYEQYF. The CDR3 nucleotides read TGCAGTGCTAGAGATGGGCACAGGGGGCTTTACGAGCAGTACTTC.

In this sample, this clonotype turned up a few times. The V call is TRBV24-1, the J call TRBJ2-1; 8 nucleotides align to TRBD2. Germline values: CDR1 KGHDR, CDR2 SFDVKD. Germline trimming cut 9 bases from V and 7 bases from J; bases unmatched to any gene: 10. The CDR3 consists of 14 residues. CDR3 nucleotides: TGTGCCACCCGAGAAACGGGAGGGAATAATGAGCAGTTCTTC. Its translation: CATRETGGNNEQFF.

This clonotype was seen a few times. The V call is TRBV6-1, the J call TRBJ2-5; no firm D call. The V and J ends lost 6 bases and 7 bases respectively, with 27 bases between them. This CDR3 is built from 17 residues. Germline lookup yields CDR1 MNHNS and CDR2 SASEGT. The DNA for the CDR3 is TGTGCCAGCAGAACAAACAAGGCCCAGGCACAGCTGGGGACCCAGTACTTC. Translated: CASRTNKAQAQLGTQYF.

The chain employs TRBV7-2 and TRBJ2-7, with D tentatively TRBD1 (7 bases). The CDR3 has 16 amino acids. V lost 4 bases and J 0 bases, leaving 16 bases between the germline ends. The germline V gene has CDR1 SGHTA and CDR2 FQGNSA. CDR3 DNA sequence: TGTGCCAGCAGCTACCAGGGGGGTATAAGCTCCTACGAGCAGTACTTC. Its translation: CASSYQGGISSYEQYF.

This clonotype turned up a few times. The rearrangement uses TRBV7-9 and TRBJ2-1; no definite D call. The CDR3 loop spans 12 amino acids. V lost 4 bases and J lost 7, with 8 bases in between. Germline V lookup: CDR1 SEHNR, CDR2 FQNEAQ (reference sequence). The DNA of the CDR3 is TGTGCCAGCAGCTATCAGTTAAATGAGCAGTTCTTC. Translating gives CASSYQLNEQFF.

In its sample, this clonotype was seen a few times. V usage is TRBV7-9 and J usage is TRBJ2-1, with D unclear. Germline loops: CDR1 SEHNR, CDR2 FQNEAQ (reference sequence). V was clipped by 5 bases and J by 6 bases, with 14 bases between them. The CDR3 sequence is 14 residues long. CDR3 loop: CASSQSLSSNEQFF. Here the CDR3 DNA reads TGTGCCAGCAGCCAGTCCCTTTCAAGCAATGAGCAGTTCTTC. The full variable domain, with the rest looked up from reference TRBV7-9 and TRBJ2-1, is DTGVSQNPRHKITKRGQNVTFRCDPISEHNRLYWYRQTLGQGPEFLTYFQNEAQLEKSRLLSDRFSAERPKGSFSTLEIQRTEQGDSAMYLCASSQSLSSNEQFFGPGTRLTVL.

The rearrangement uses TRBV7-8 and TRBJ2-5; 8 bases are shared with TRBD2. Germline assignment: CDR1 SGHVS and CDR2 FQNEAQ. The junction had 10 bases not matched to a gene; V was cut back by 2 bases and J by 5 bases. CDR3 length: 16 residues. In DNA form, the CDR3 reads TGTGCCAGCAGCTTAAATGCTCTAGCGGGTCAGGAGACCCAGTACTTC. It translates to CASSLNALAGQETQYF.

This clonotype was picked up many times. The CDR3, as DNA: TGTGCCATCAGTGACGGACAGGGCTATGGCTACACCTTC. Residues: CAISDGQGYGYTF. This chain uses TRBV10-3 with TRBJ1-2; 8 bases are shared with TRBD1. V was clipped by 3 bases and J by 4 bases; unmatched bases: 1. The CDR3 spans 13 residues. CDR1 is ENHRY and CDR2 is SYGVKD in the germline V gene.

The chain recombines TRBV11-2 with TRBJ2-7; D is undetermined. The CDR3 sequence is 16 residues long. Germline V CDR1 and CDR2: SGHAT, FQNNGV. With 5 bases removed from V and 3 bases from J, the gap between germline ends came to 20 bases. The CDR3 region has the DNA TGTGCCAGCAGCAATTCCGTTATAGCCGTTGTCTACGAGCAGTACTTC. It translates to CASSNSVIAVVYEQYF.

V usage is TRBV28 and J usage is TRBJ1-1; D is possibly TRBD1 (5 bases). The CDR3 is made up of 14 amino acids. Germline CDR1 is MDHEN and CDR2 is SYDVKM. Trimming removed 2 bases at V and 2 bases at J, with 9 bases between. The CDR3 loop reads CASSLIRVNTEAFF. The CDR3 DNA follows: TGTGCCAGCAGTTTAATCAGGGTCAACACTGAAGCTTTCTTT.

At least ten counts were recorded for this clonotype. V is TRBV12-3 or TRBV12-4 and J is TRBJ2-1, with D unresolved. V lost 6 bases to trimming and J lost 9 bases, with 12 bases between them. The CDR3 is 12 amino acids. The CDR3 nucleotides read TGTGCCAGCAGCCGAGCCCAGATTGAGCAGTTCTTC. Its protein is CASSRAQIEQFF.

In its sample, this clonotype was seen a few times. The gene calls are TRBV2 and TRBJ2-1, with 9 bases that match TRBD2. This CDR3 has 14 amino acids. Germline V CDR1 and CDR2: SNHLY, FYNNEI. V shed 4 bases, J shed 9 bases, and the junction held 7 bases outside the gene matches. CDR3 sequence (DNA): TGTGCCAGCAGTGCTGCGGGGGGGCCCAGTGAGCAGTTCTTC. This encodes CASSAAGGPSEQFF.

The chain is built from TRBV11-1 and TRBJ2-1; unclear D gene. V was trimmed by 2 bases and J by 5 bases, leaving 22 bases between them. CDR1 is SGHAT, CDR2 FQDESV, per germline (reference sequence). The CDR3 spans 18 residues. The CDR3 nucleotides read TGTGCCAGCAGCTTACCCAGTGGTTGGGCTGTCCGAAACAATGAGCAGTTCTTC. Translated: CASSLPSGWAVRNNEQFF.

The chain carries TRBV4-2 and TRBJ2-6; possible D gene TRBD1, 6 bases. Germline loops: CDR1 LGHNA, CDR2 YNFKEQ. The CDR3 extends over 16 amino acids. V shed 5 bases and J shed 0 bases, with 11 bases lying between them. The chain's CDR3 is CASSSDRFSGANVLTF. DNA of the CDR3: TGTGCCAGCAGCTCGGACAGATTCTCTGGGGCCAACGTCCTGACTTTC.

In this sample, this clonotype turned up a few times. The chain uses TRBV5-1 and TRBJ2-7, with D unclear. V lost 0 bases and J 5 bases, leaving 15 bases between the germline ends. The CDR3 consists of 15 residues. Germline V gene data show CDR1 as SGHRS and CDR2 as YFSETQ. CDR3 nucleotide sequence: TGCGCCAGCAGCTTGGGGGGTACTTCACTGAACGAGCAGTACTTC. Its translation: CASSLGGTSLNEQYF.

V and J are TRBV20-1 and TRBJ2-5; D may be TRBD2 (5 bases). The CDR3 is 16 amino acids. With 6 bases removed from V and 3 bases from J, the gap between germline ends came to 23 bases. Germline loops: CDR1 DFQATT, CDR2 SNEGSKA (reference sequence). The CDR3 nucleotides are TGCAGTGCCTCCACGGGAAGAACAACCTTCAAAGAGACCCAGTACTTC. This gives the protein CSASTGRTTFKETQYF.

This clonotype was observed a handful of times. This rearrangement joins TRBV28 to TRBJ2-7, with 7 bases that match TRBD1. Germline CDR1 MDHEN, CDR2 SYDVKM. Trimming cost V 9 bases and J 3 bases; bases outside gene matches: 5. This CDR3 contains 12 residues. The CDR3, as DNA: TGTGCCAGTAGACAGGGACGCTACGAGCAGTACTTC. The encoded protein is CASRQGRYEQYF. Full variable domain (missing parts from reference TRBV28 and TRBJ2-7): DVKVTQSSRYLVKRTGEKVFLECVQDMDHENMFWYRQDPGLGLRLIYFSYDVKMKEKGDIPEGYSVSREKKERFSLILESASTNQTSMYLCASRQGRYEQYFGPGTRLTVT.